Listed here are 28 T cell receptor beta chains from one sample, sequenced in a study of post-analysis software for immune sequencing data. Overall study findings and caveats: TRBV segments more frequent in patients than in controls numbered roughly 5 and included TRBV5-6, TRBV5-1 and TRBV20-1.

The library was made from cDNA and included unique molecular identifiers. TCRdb recomputed calls from the PCR reads with MiXCR, one row per CDR3 protein. Counted here are some 260,000 distinct CDR3 sequences, 36% occurring once; the ten biggest clones make up under 5%. Their specific antigens are unknown. Specimen: blood. These receptors were taken from a girl aged 5-17 years with multiple sclerosis.

This clonotype was recorded many times. The V and J genes are TRBV5-6 and TRBJ1-1; no definite D call. Germline V lookup: CDR1 SGHDT, CDR2 YYEEEE. The CDR3 has 15 residues. The V end was cut by 1 base, the J end by 1 base, with 11 bases between. In DNA form, the CDR3 reads TGTGCCAGCAGCTTGTTAGCAGTCCCGAACACTGAAGCTTTCTTT. Encoded protein: CASSLLAVPNTEAFF.

Comments on this clonotype: It differs at one base from a far larger clone, so likely a read error. The chain uses TRBV5-1 and TRBJ1-5; D is undetermined. Germline CDR1 SGHRS, CDR2 YFSETQ. This CDR3 has 13 residues. In DNA, the CDR3 is TGCGCCAACAGCCCCGAAGGAGATCAGCCCCAGCATTTT. Translation gives CANSPEGDQPQHF.

There are many counts of this clonotype. The gene calls are TRBV20-1 and TRBJ1-6; tentative D call: TRBD1 (6 bases). This CDR3 contains 15 residues. Germline lookup yields CDR1 DFQATT and CDR2 SNEGSKA (reference sequence). The CDR3 loop is CTLGGQLLYNSPLHF. The CDR3 coding sequence is TGCACCTTAGGGGGACAACTTCTATATAATTCACCCCTCCACTTT.

This clonotype was detected only a few times. The V gene is TRBV29-1, the J gene TRBJ1-2, with D possibly TRBD1 on 6 matching bases. V lost 1 base and J lost 4, with 10 bases in between. CDR3 size: 13 residues. Germline loops: CDR1 SQVTM, CDR2 ANQGSEA. The CDR3 region is CSVEARTAYGYTF. DNA of the CDR3: TGCAGCGTTGAAGCCCGGACAGCCTATGGCTACACCTTC.

This clonotype was detected ten times or more. The V call is TRBV7-2, the J call TRBJ2-1; D is unresolved. The CDR3 is made up of 13 amino acids. V was trimmed by 7 bases and J by 5 bases, leaving 12 bases between them. Germline V gene lookup returns CDR1 SGHTA and CDR2 FQGNSA. The CDR3 DNA reads as TGTGCCAGCACCCGCCTCATAGACAATGAGCAGTTCTTC. Translation: CASTRLIDNEQFF.

For this clonotype: A single base separates this from a much larger clone, so it may be a read error. V is TRBV29-1 and J is TRBJ2-7, with D hard to call. Germline-derived CDR1 and CDR2 are SQVTM and ANQGSEA. This CDR3 contains 14 residues. V gave up 7 bases and J gave up 12 bases, with 28 bases separating them. The CDR3 region is CSAKMRLRQETRYF. The CDR3 DNA reads as TGCAGCGCTAAAATGAGGCTGCGGCAAGAGACCCGGTACTTC.

This clonotype has at least ten counts. The J gene is TRBJ1-2, the V gene TRBV12-3 or TRBV12-4, with a weak D call TRBD1 (6 bases). Deletions cut 6 bases from V and 0 bases from J, with 17 bases between. The CDR3 extends over 16 amino acids. The CDR3 reads CASSRTARLANYGYTF. In nucleotides, the CDR3 is TGTGCCAGCAGCCGGACAGCGCGATTAGCTAACTATGGCTACACCTTC.

This clonotype has at least ten counts. The gene calls are TRBV12-3 or TRBV12-4 and TRBJ1-2; D is ambiguous. Trimming left V 2 bases short and J 3 bases short, with 7 bases between. This CDR3 spans 13 amino acids. CDR3 residues: CASSLKGYYGYTF. CDR3 bases: TGTGCCAGCAGTTTAAAGGGCTACTATGGCTACACCTTC.

As for this clonotype: At one end, the junction sequence differs from germline, possibly due to a read error. The rearrangement links TRBV7-9 to TRBJ1-2, with 9 bases aligning to TRBD1. Germline lookup yields CDR1 SEHNR and CDR2 FQNEAQ (reference sequence). The CDR3 contains 14 residues. CDR3 loop: CTSSQGQGNYGYTF. For the CDR3, the DNA is TGTACCAGTAGCCAGGGACAGGGAAACTATGGCTACACCTTC.

In the case of this clonotype: This may come from a read error, since a much larger clone is one base off. DNA of the CDR3: TGTGCCAGCAGCTTAGGATGGAGTAATGAGCGGTTCTTC. This encodes CASSLGWSNERFF. V and J are TRBV11-2 and TRBJ2-1; no clear D. The CDR3 loop spans 13 amino acids. Germline V gene sequence: CDR1 SGHAT, CDR2 FQNNGV.

This clonotype was seen repeatedly, ten times or more. The V call is TRBV10-3, the J call TRBJ1-2; TRBD1 aligns across 10 bases. V gave up 4 bases and J gave up 8 bases; unmatched junction bases: 7. Germline V gene lookup returns CDR1 ENHRY and CDR2 SYGVKD. The CDR3 spans 14 residues. CDR3 nucleotide sequence: TGTGCCATCAGTGGAACCGGGACAGGGGAAGGCTACACCTTC. This sequence encodes CAISGTGTGEGYTF.

With regard to this clonotype: It may be a read error: a sequence one base away is much more abundant. V is TRBV10-3 and J is TRBJ2-3, with D hard to call. Per germline, CDR1 ENHRY and CDR2 SYGVKD. Deletions cut 4 bases from V and 2 bases from J, with 13 bases between. This CDR3 is built from 15 residues. The CDR3 nucleotides are TGTGCCATCAGTGGGGCTCTCCCCTCCACAGATACGCAGTATTTT. It codes for CAISGALPSTDTQYF.

This clonotype was recorded a few times. The rearrangement uses TRBV7-9 and TRBJ1-5; tentative D call: TRBD1 (5 bases). The CDR3 loop spans 16 amino acids. V was trimmed by 1 base and J by 7 bases, leaving 17 bases between them. CDR1 is SEHNR and CDR2 is FQNEAQ in the germline V gene (reference sequence). CDR3 loop: CASSLGSWGEDQPQHF. The CDR3 DNA follows: TGTGCCAGCAGCTTAGGCTCCTGGGGGGAAGACCAGCCCCAGCATTTT.

This clonotype was recorded many times. This chain connects TRBV5-1 to TRBJ1-4, with unresolved D. Trimming left V 4 bases short and J 3 bases short, with 10 bases between. CDR1 is SGHRS, CDR2 YFSETQ, per germline. The CDR3 loop spans 14 amino acids. The CDR3 nucleotides read TGCGCCAGCAGCCGCGAAGGACCTAATGAAAAACTGTTTTTT. Translating it yields CASSREGPNEKLFF.

The table lists this clonotype with many counts. The chain uses TRBV20-1 and TRBJ2-3; D gene ambiguous. Trimming cost V 5 bases and J 0 bases, with 6 bases left between them. Germline V gene sequence: CDR1 DFQATT, CDR2 SNEGSKA (reference sequence). The CDR3 has 12 residues. The CDR3 protein is CSALSSTDTQYF. In DNA, the CDR3 is TGCAGTGCTCTTTCTAGCACAGATACGCAGTATTTT.

In the case of this clonotype: Possible read error: a much larger clone is one base away. The chain employs TRBV12-3 or TRBV12-4 and TRBJ1-2; 8 bases map to TRBD1. This CDR3 contains 16 residues. Here the CDR3 DNA reads TGTGCCGGCAGTTCTGGGACAGGCCCACCCAACTATGGCTACACCTTC. It translates to CAGSSGTGPPNYGYTF.

About this clonotype: A clone one base away is much larger, so this may be a read error. This rearrangement joins TRBV7-2 to TRBJ1-2; the match to TRBD1 covers 10 bases. In germline, CDR1 is SGHTA, CDR2 FQGNSA. The CDR3 length is 14 residues. The J segment lost 7 bases and the V segment lost 3 bases, leaving 5 bases of the junction unmatched. The DNA of the CDR3 is TGTGCCAGCAGCTTGACAGGGGGCCGAGGTGGCTACACCTTC. This encodes CASSLTGGRGGYTF.

This clonotype appeared a few times. The chain couples TRBV5-1 to TRBJ2-1; weak D call: TRBD2 (6 bases). Germline V CDR1 and CDR2: SGHRS, YFSETQ. Trimming shortened V by 2 bases and J by 10 bases, and 19 bases separated the two germline ends. The CDR3 has 15 residues. The CDR3 protein is CASSFETRARGEQFF. CDR3 DNA sequence: TGCGCCAGCAGCTTTGAGACTAGAGCGAGAGGGGAGCAGTTCTTC. The full variable domain, in which reference TRBV5-1 and TRBJ2-1 provide the parts outside the CDR3, is KAGVTQTPRYLIKTRGQQVTLSCSPISGHRSVSWYQQTPGQGLQFLFEYFSETQRNKGNFPGRFSGRQFSNSRSEMNVSTLELGDSALYLCASSFETRARGEQFFGPGTRLTVL.

The V gene is TRBV10-3, the J gene TRBJ2-1, with 9 bases identical to TRBD2. Germline CDR1 reads ENHRY; CDR2 reads SYGVKD. The V and J ends lost 8 bases and 3 bases, in that order; junction bases with no gene match: 11. The CDR3 is made up of 16 amino acids. The CDR3 DNA is TGTGCCATCGCCTTAGCGGGAGATAGTTACTACAATGAGCAGTTCTTC. Amino acid sequence: CAIALAGDSYYNEQFF.

The CDR3 loop reads CASSYRGTSSGNTIYF. As DNA, the CDR3 is TGTGCCAGCAGCTACCGCGGCACGAGCTCTGGAAACACCATATATTTT. The chain combines TRBV7-9 with TRBJ1-3, with unresolved D. Germline CDR1 and CDR2: SEHNR and FQNEAQ (reference sequence). The V and J ends lost 4 bases and 0 bases respectively, with 13 bases between them. The CDR3 extends over 16 amino acids. The full variable domain, in which reference TRBV7-9 and TRBJ1-3 provide the parts outside the CDR3, is DTGVSQNPRHKITKRGQNVTFRCDPISEHNRLYWYRQTLGQGPEFLTYFQNEAQLEKSRLLSDRFSAERPKGSFSTLEIQRTEQGDSAMYLCASSYRGTSSGNTIYFGEGSWLTVV.

This clonotype has just a few counts. V usage is TRBV6-2 or TRBV6-3 and J usage is TRBJ2-7; a possible D gene is TRBD2 (5 bases). CDR1 and CDR2 (germline): MNHEY, SVGEGT. The CDR3 totals 14 residues. Trimming cost V 7 bases and J 0 bases, with 13 bases left between them. CDR3 residues: CASNSLGSSYEQYF. In DNA, the CDR3 is TGTGCCAGCAATTCTCTAGGGAGCTCCTACGAGCAGTACTTC.

In this sample, this clonotype turned up many times. The J gene is TRBJ1-2, the V gene TRBV7-2; a possible D gene is TRBD1 (6 bases). CDR3 length: 15 amino acids. CDR1 and CDR2 (germline): SGHTA, FQGNSA. Trimming removed 7 bases from V and 7 bases from J, with 22 bases in between. The CDR3 region has the DNA TGTGCCAGCACCCTCCGAAGGGGGACACCAGCTGGCTACACCTTC. It specifies CASTLRRGTPAGYTF.

The CDR3 bases are TGCGCCAGCAGCCAAAATCGTCAGGTTAACTCTGGAAACACCATATATTTT. Translating it yields CASSQNRQVNSGNTIYF. The V call is TRBV4-1, the J call TRBJ1-3, with unresolved D. The CDR3 covers 17 residues. The V gene lost 2 bases and the J gene lost 0 bases, with 14 bases spanning the gap. Per the germline V gene, CDR1 is MGHRA and CDR2 is YSYEKL.

This chain uses TRBV12-3 or TRBV12-4 with TRBJ1-2; D is possibly TRBD1 (5 bases). This CDR3 comprises 15 residues. Trimming shortened V by 3 bases and J by 5 bases, and 16 bases separated the two germline ends. The CDR3 protein is CASSLGGRASYGYTF. Written as DNA, the CDR3 is TGTGCCAGCAGTTTGGGGGGGAGGGCTAGTTATGGCTACACCTTC.

About this clonotype: A much more abundant neighbour one base away suggests this may be a read error. The V and J genes are TRBV12-3 or TRBV12-4 and TRBJ2-5, with no clear D. This CDR3 comprises 11 residues. DNA of the CDR3: TGTGCCAGCAGCAGAAAAGAGACCCGGTACTTC. Translation: CASSRKETRYF.

The table lists this clonotype with many counts. The chain is built from TRBV12-3 or TRBV12-4 and TRBJ1-1; D not resolved. Trimming pared 5 bases from V and 6 bases from J, leaving 22 bases between. This CDR3 region has 16 residues. CDR3 sequence (DNA): TGTGCCAGCAGTGCCCCGGGCCCCGGAGGATTCTCTGAAGCTTTCTTT. Amino acids: CASSAPGPGGFSEAFF.

This clonotype was seen ten or more times. This chain uses TRBV20-1 with TRBJ2-5; no firm D call. This CDR3 has 13 residues. CDR1 and CDR2 from the germline V gene are DFQATT and SNEGSKA (reference sequence). The V and J ends lost 3 bases and 0 bases respectively, with 8 bases between them. As DNA, the CDR3 is TGCAGTGCTAGTGAGCCTAACCAAGAGACCCAGTACTTC. Translation: CSASEPNQETQYF.

The chain links TRBV12-3 or TRBV12-4 to TRBJ2-3; D is perhaps TRBD1 or TRBD2 (5 bases each). The V end was cut by 3 bases, the J end by 0 bases, with 10 bases between. The CDR3 extends over 15 amino acids. Here the CDR3 DNA reads TGTGCCAGCAGTTTCCGGGGCAGGAGCACAGATACGCAGTATTTT. Residues: CASSFRGRSTDTQYF.